In this sample, the clone carrying this T cell receptor beta chain turned up once. Its antigen is currently unknown. This specimen belongs to a study of T cells in Graves' hyperthyroidism and ophthalmopathy. Study-level points and caveats: The model anticipated ophthalmopathy a median about 7 months pre-onset.

The V end lost 0 bases, the J end lost 1 base, and 12 bases lay between the germline ends. The CDR3 covers 16 residues. Germline V gene data show CDR1 as LGHNA and CDR2 as YNFKEQ. From RNA transcripts, TCR beta CDR3 regions were amplified. HTBI primers were the set used in a first-round RT-PCR of the TCR CDR3. TCRdb reprocessed the multiplex PCR reads via MiXCR and lists one record per CDR3 protein. The table shows fewer than 700,000 distinct CDR3 sequences, with about 15% occurring only once. Sample: blood. The genes are TRBV4-2 and TRBJ1-1; D possibly corresponds to TRBD1 (5 bases). The receptor's source is a woman aged 18-29 years with Graves' ophthalmopathy. CDR3 loop: CASSQEAGRANTEAFF. CDR3 in DNA: TGTGCCAGCAGCCAAGAAGCGGGCAGGGCGAACACTGAAGCTTTCTTT.